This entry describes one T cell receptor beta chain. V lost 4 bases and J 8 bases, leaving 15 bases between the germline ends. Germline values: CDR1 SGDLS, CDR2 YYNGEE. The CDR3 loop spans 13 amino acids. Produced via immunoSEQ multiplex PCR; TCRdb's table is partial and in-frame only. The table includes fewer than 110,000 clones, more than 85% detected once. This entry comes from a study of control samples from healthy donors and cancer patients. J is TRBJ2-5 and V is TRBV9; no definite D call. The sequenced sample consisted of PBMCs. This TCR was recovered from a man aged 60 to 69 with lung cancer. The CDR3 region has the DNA TGTGCCAGCAGCACCGAACCCTTAAGTACCCAGTACTTC. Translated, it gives CASSTEPLSTQYF.